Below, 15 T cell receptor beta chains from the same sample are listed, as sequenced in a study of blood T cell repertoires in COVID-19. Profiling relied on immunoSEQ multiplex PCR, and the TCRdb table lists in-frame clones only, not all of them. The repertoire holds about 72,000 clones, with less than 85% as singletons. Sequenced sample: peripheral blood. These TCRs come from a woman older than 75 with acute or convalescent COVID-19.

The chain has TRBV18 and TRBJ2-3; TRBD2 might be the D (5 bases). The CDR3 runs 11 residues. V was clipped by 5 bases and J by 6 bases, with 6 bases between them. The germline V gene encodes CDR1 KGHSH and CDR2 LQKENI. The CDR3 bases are TGTGCCAGCTCAACTAGGGATACGCAGTATTTT. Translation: CASSTRDTQYF.

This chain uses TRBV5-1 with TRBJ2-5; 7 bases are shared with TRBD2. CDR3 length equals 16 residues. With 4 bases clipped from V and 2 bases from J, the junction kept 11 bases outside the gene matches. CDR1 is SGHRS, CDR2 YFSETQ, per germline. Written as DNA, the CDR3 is TGCGCCAGCAGCGAACTCACTAGGCGGGGGCAAGAGACCCAGTACTTC. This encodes CASSELTRRGQETQYF.

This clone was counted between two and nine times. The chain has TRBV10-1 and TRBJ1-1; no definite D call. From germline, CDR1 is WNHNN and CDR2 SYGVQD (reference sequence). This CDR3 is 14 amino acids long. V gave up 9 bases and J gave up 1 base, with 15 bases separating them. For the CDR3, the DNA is TGCGCCAGGCCCTGTGCGTATAAGAACACTGAAGCTTTCTTT. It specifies CARPCAYKNTEAFF.

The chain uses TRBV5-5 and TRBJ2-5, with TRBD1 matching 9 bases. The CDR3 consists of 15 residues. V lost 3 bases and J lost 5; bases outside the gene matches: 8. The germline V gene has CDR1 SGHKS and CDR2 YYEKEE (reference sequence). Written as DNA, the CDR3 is TGTGCCAGCAGCTCGTCGGGACAGGGTCGGGAGACCCAGTACTTC. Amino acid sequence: CASSSSGQGRETQYF.

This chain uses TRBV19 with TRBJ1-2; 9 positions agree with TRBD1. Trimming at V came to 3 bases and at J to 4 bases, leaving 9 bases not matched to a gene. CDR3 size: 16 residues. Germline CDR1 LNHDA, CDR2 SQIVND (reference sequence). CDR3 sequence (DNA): TGTGCCAGTAGTATTTCCCGGGGACAGGGTGGCTATGGCTACACCTTC. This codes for CASSISRGQGGYGYTF.

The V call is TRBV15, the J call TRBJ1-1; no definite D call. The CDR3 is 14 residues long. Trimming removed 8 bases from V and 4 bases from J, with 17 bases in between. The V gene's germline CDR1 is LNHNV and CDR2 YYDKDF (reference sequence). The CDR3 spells CATGISARGTEAFF. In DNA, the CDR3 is TGTGCCACCGGCATCTCTGCCCGGGGCACTGAAGCTTTCTTT.

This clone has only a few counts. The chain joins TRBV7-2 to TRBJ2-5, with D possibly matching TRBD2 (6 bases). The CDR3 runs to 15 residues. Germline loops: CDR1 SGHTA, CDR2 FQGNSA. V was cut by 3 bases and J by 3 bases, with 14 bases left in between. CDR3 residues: CASSLPGLPKETQYF. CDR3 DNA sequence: TGTGCCAGCAGCTTGCCGGGACTCCCTAAAGAGACCCAGTACTTC.

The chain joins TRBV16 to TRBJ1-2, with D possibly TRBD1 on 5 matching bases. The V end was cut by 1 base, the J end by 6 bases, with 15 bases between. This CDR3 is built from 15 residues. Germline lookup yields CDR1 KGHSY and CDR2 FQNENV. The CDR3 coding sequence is TGTGCCAGCAGCCAATTGACGCGGGGGTTGGATGGCTACACCTTC. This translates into CASSQLTRGLDGYTF. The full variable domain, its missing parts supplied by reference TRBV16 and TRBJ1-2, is GEEVAQTPKHLVRGEGQKAKLYCAPIKGHSYVFWYQQVLKNEFKFLISFQNENVFDETGMPKERFSAKCLPNSPCSLEIQATKLEDSAVYFCASSQLTRGLDGYTFGSGTRLTVV.

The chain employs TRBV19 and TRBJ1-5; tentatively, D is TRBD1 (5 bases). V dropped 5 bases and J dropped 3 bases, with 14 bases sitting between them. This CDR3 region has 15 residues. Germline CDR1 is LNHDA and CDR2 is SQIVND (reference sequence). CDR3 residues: CASSPERGVNQPQHF. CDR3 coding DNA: TGTGCCAGTAGTCCGGAAAGGGGCGTCAATCAGCCCCAGCATTTT.

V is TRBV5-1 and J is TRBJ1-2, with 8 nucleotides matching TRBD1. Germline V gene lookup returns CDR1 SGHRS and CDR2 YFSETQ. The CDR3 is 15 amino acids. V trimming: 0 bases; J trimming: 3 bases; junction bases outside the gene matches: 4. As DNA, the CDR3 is TGCGCCAGCAGCTTGGGGCAGGGGGCAGACTATGGCTACACCTTC. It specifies CASSLGQGADYGYTF. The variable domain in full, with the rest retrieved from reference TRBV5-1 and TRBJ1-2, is KAGVTQTPRYLIKTRGQQVTLSCSPISGHRSVSWYQQTPGQGLQFLFEYFSETQRNKGNFPGRFSGRQFSNSRSEMNVSTLELGDSALYLCASSLGQGADYGYTFGSGTRLTVV.

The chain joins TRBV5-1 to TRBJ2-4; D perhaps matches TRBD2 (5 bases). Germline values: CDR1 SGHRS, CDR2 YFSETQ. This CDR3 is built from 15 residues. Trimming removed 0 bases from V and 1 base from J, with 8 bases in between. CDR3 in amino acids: CASSLGERAKNIQYF. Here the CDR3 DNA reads TGCGCCAGCAGCTTGGGCGAGCGGGCCAAAAACATTCAGTACTTC. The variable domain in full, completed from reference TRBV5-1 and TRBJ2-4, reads KAGVTQTPRYLIKTRGQQVTLSCSPISGHRSVSWYQQTPGQGLQFLFEYFSETQRNKGNFPGRFSGRQFSNSRSEMNVSTLELGDSALYLCASSLGERAKNIQYFGAGTRLSVL.

CDR3 sequence (DNA): TGTGCCAGTAGTCAGCAGGGGGCGGCGGACACTGAAGCTTTCTTT. It specifies CASSQQGAADTEAFF. V usage is TRBV19 and J usage is TRBJ1-1; 8 nucleotides agree with TRBD1. Germline CDR1 and CDR2: LNHDA and SQIVND (reference sequence). V shed 5 bases and J 3 bases; nucleotides not matched to a gene: 8. The CDR3 has 15 amino acids.

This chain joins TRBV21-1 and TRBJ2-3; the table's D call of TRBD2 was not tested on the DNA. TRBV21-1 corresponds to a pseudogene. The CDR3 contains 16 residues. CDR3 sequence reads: CASSMVPCGRADTQYF. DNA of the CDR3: TGTGCCAGCAGCATGGTTCCGTGCGGGAGGGCAGATACGCAGTATTTT.

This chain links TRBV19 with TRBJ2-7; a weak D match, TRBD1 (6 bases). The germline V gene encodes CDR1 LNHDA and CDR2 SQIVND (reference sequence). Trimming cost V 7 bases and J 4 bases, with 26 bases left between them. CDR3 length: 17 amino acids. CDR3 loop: CASKGRGRDGALYEQYF. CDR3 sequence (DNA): TGTGCCAGTAAGGGCAGGGGCCGCGATGGGGCCCTTTACGAGCAGTACTTC.

This CDR3 is CASSQERGPTRDTQYF. The CDR3 DNA is TGTGCCAGCAGCCAAGAAAGGGGGCCGACTCGAGATACGCAGTATTTT. The V call is TRBV3-1 (or the pseudogene TRBV3-2), the J call TRBJ2-3; 7 nucleotides line up with TRBD1. Germline values: CDR1 LGHDT, CDR2 YNNKEL (reference sequence). V was pared by 0 bases and J by 5 bases, with 8 bases of the junction left unmatched. This CDR3 comprises 16 residues.